The 9 T cell receptor beta chains below were found in one sample sequenced in a study of shared clonotypes between healthy human individuals. Sequenced by immunoSEQ multiplex PCR; TCRdb stores in-frame clones only, minus some. The sample has approximately 2.5 million clones, under 95% seen once. Sequencing was carried out using naive CD4+ T cells from PBMCs. Subset described: CD45RA+ positively selected. The receptors originated from a man younger than 35 in good health. Some clones in this sample may be carry-over from other donors' samples.

As to this clone: Other DNA sequences in the sample encode the same CDR3. This rearrangement joins TRBV7-3 to TRBJ2-5, with D perhaps TRBD2 (6 bases). The CDR3 spans 13 residues. V was clipped by 5 bases and J by 4 bases, with 11 bases between them. Germline V gives CDR1 SGHTA, CDR2 FQGTGA. The CDR3 nucleotides are TGTGCCAGCAGCCCGGGGGTTGGAGAGACCCAGTACTTC. It codes for CASSPGVGETQYF.

V and J are TRBV7-3 and TRBJ1-3; D unclear. The germline CDR1 and CDR2 sequences are SGHTA and FQGTGA. The CDR3 spans 15 residues. Trimming took off 2 bases at V and 2 bases at J, with 10 bases between the two ends. The CDR3 sequence is CASSLLPGTGNTIYF. Here the CDR3 DNA reads TGTGCCAGCAGCTTATTGCCCGGGACTGGAAACACCATATATTTT.

In the case of this clone: The same CDR3 can be traced to other DNA sequences in this sample. The V and J genes are TRBV15 and TRBJ1-5, with D possibly TRBD1 on 6 matching bases. The CDR3 runs 14 residues. Germline assignment: CDR1 LNHNV and CDR2 YYDKDF (reference sequence). Trimming stripped 3 bases from V and 2 bases from J, with 8 bases between. For the CDR3, the DNA is TGTGCCACCAGCAGGGAGGGGGGCAATCAGCCCCAGCATTTT. Protein: CATSREGGNQPQHF.

In regard to this clone: This sample also contains other DNA sequences that code for the same CDR3. This chain connects TRBV6-5 to TRBJ1-5; 8 bases agree with TRBD1. V trimming: 6 bases; J trimming: 4 bases; junction bases outside the gene matches: 5. Germline V gene sequence: CDR1 MNHEY, CDR2 SVGAGI. The CDR3 length is 14 residues. CDR3 in DNA: TGTGCCAGCAGCTCCGACAGGGGAAATCAGCCCCAGCATTTT. Protein product: CASSSDRGNQPQHF.

J is TRBJ1-1 and V is TRBV11-2; D is ambiguous. Trimming removed 1 base from V and 3 bases from J, with 12 bases in between. Germline CDR1 reads SGHAT; CDR2 reads FQNNGV. The CDR3 runs 15 residues. CDR3 nucleotide sequence: TGTGCCAGCAGCTTAGGCGACGGGTGGGACACTGAAGCTTTCTTT. It codes for CASSLGDGWDTEAFF.

This chain uses TRBV27 with TRBJ1-1, with a weak D call TRBD1 (5 bases). There are 14 residues in the CDR3. Per the germline V gene, CDR1 is MNHEY and CDR2 is SMNVEV (reference sequence). Trimming stripped 8 bases from V and 7 bases from J, with 20 bases between. The CDR3 coding sequence is TGTGCCAGCGCCCCGGAAGGGGCCCACTTTGAAGCTTTCTTT. Translating gives CASAPEGAHFEAFF.

The V call is TRBV23-1, the J call TRBJ2-2; TRBD1 aligns across 10 bases. TRBV23-1 is known as an ORF, though its function is uncertain. J gave up 5 bases and V 0 bases, and 6 bases lay outside the gene matches. The CDR3 loop spans 17 amino acids. The DNA of the CDR3 is TGCGCCAGCAGTCAATCGGATTCGGGACAGGGGACCGGGGAGCTGTTTTTT. It is translated as CASSQSDSGQGTGELFF.

This clone occurred once. The chain has TRBV7-9 and TRBJ2-7, with 7 bases identical to TRBD1. CDR3 length: 14 residues. Germline V gene lookup returns CDR1 SEHNR and CDR2 FQNEAQ (reference sequence). Losses at the gene ends were 5 bases for V and 6 bases for J; bases not matched to a gene: 10. CDR3 region: CASSRAGGDGEQYF. CDR3 coding DNA: TGTGCCAGCAGCAGGGCAGGGGGTGACGGCGAGCAGTACTTC.

The gene calls are TRBV7-2 and TRBJ1-1; possible D gene TRBD1, 6 bases. CDR3 length equals 15 residues. Per the germline V gene, CDR1 is SGHTA and CDR2 is FQGNSA. The V end lost 1 base, the J end lost 3 bases, and 12 bases lay between the germline ends. CDR3 loop: CASSLVGGQDTEAFF. The DNA of the CDR3 is TGTGCCAGCAGCTTAGTTGGGGGGCAGGACACTGAAGCTTTCTTT.